This TCR beta chain emerged from a study of blood T cell repertoires in COVID-19. This CDR3 spans 12 amino acids. CDR1 and CDR2 from the germline V gene are MDHEN and SYDVKM. V was shortened by 5 bases and J by 17 bases, with 16 bases between the two germline ends. The sample holds a few counts of this clone. Sequencing was performed with immunoSEQ multiplex PCR; in TCRdb, only in-frame clones are kept and a portion is missing. The sample lists 65,000 to 70,000 clones, almost 80% occurring once. The TCR was taken from a man in his 60s with acute or convalescent COVID-19. The sequenced material came from peripheral blood. The J gene is TRBJ1-6, the V gene TRBV28, with D perhaps TRBD1 (6 bases). CDR3 nucleotides: TGTGCCAGCAGTATCTGGACAGCCCAGATCCACTTT. It yields the protein CASSIWTAQIHF.